The 5 T cell receptor beta chains below were found in one sample sequenced in a study of OX40 agonist ivuxolimab in advanced cancers. The data were produced by immunoSEQ multiplex PCR, yet TCRdb's version contains in-frame clones alone and is incomplete. The sample has around 18,000 clones; 55% to 75% are singletons. The sample in question was CD4+ or CD8+ T cells sorted from blood, obtained in a trial of the OX40 agonist ivuxolimab. These receptors all stem from an adult with an advanced solid tumor such as melanoma, head and neck, liver or kidney cancer.

The J gene is TRBJ1-1, the V gene TRBV6-6; no clear D gene. The CDR3 runs 13 residues. Trimming cost V 2 bases and J 2 bases, with 6 bases left between them. Germline CDR1 and CDR2: MNHNY and SVGAGI (reference sequence). The DNA for the CDR3 is TGTGCCAGCAGTTACGCGGATAACACTGAAGCTTTCTTT. Translation gives CASSYADNTEAFF.

This clone was found a few times. V is TRBV9 and J is TRBJ2-1; no clear D gene. CDR1 and CDR2 (germline): SGDLS, YYNGEE. CDR3 size: 15 residues. V was shortened by 0 bases and J by 0 bases, with 7 bases between the two germline ends. The CDR3 loop reads CASSVGQTSYNEQFF. CDR3 DNA sequence: TGTGCCAGCAGCGTAGGGCAGACCTCCTACAATGAGCAGTTCTTC.

The V gene is TRBV10-3, the J gene TRBJ2-1; no clear D gene. V lost 2 bases, J lost 8 bases, and 13 bases lay in between. Per germline, CDR1 ENHRY and CDR2 SYGVKD. This CDR3 contains 14 residues. The CDR3 sequence is CAISEGSLSDEQFF. As DNA, the CDR3 is TGTGCCATCAGTGAGGGCAGCTTAAGCGATGAGCAGTTCTTC.

The rearrangement joins TRBV28 to TRBJ2-7; the match to TRBD2 covers 13 bases. This CDR3 is built from 16 residues. J was trimmed by 2 bases and V by 6 bases; bases with no gene match: 7. The germline V gene encodes CDR1 MDHEN and CDR2 SYDVKM. In nucleotides, the CDR3 is TGTGCCAGCAGACGTGGACTAGCGGGGGCGACCTACGAGCAGTACTTC. Translation gives CASRRGLAGATYEQYF.

The genes are TRBV10-3 and TRBJ1-1, with D unresolved. The V end was cut by 3 bases, the J end by 0 bases, with 8 bases between. The V gene's germline CDR1 is ENHRY and CDR2 SYGVKD. The CDR3 covers 14 residues. In DNA form, the CDR3 reads TGTGCCATCAGTGACATAAACATGAACACTGAAGCTTTCTTT. Protein sequence: CAISDINMNTEAFF.